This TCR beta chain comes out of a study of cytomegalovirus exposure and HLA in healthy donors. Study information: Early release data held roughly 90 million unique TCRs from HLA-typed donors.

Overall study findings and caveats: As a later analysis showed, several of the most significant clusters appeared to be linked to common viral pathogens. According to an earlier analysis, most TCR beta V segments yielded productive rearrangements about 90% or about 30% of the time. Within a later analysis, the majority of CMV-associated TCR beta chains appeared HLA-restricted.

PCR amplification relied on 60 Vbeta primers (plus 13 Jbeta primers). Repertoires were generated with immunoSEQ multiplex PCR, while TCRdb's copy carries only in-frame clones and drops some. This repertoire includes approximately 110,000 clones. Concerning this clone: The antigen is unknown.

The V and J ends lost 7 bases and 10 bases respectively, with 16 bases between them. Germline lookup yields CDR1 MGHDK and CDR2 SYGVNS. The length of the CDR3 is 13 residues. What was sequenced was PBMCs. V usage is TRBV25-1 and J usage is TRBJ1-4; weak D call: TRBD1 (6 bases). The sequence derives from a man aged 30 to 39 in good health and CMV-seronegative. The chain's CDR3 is CASMGPGEGKLFF. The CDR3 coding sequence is TGTGCCAGCATGGGGCCAGGGGAGGGAAAACTGTTTTTT.